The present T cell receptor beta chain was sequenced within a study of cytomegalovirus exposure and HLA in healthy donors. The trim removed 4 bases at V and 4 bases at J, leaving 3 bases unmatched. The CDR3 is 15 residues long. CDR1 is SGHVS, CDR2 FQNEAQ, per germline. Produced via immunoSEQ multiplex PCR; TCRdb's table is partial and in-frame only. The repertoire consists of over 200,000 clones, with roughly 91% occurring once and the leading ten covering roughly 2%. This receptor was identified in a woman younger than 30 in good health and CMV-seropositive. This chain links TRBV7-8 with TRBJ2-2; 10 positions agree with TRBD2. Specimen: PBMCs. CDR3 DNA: TGTGCCAGCAGCTCATTAGCGGGAGGCACCGGGGAGCTGTTTTTT. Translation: CASSSLAGGTGELFF.